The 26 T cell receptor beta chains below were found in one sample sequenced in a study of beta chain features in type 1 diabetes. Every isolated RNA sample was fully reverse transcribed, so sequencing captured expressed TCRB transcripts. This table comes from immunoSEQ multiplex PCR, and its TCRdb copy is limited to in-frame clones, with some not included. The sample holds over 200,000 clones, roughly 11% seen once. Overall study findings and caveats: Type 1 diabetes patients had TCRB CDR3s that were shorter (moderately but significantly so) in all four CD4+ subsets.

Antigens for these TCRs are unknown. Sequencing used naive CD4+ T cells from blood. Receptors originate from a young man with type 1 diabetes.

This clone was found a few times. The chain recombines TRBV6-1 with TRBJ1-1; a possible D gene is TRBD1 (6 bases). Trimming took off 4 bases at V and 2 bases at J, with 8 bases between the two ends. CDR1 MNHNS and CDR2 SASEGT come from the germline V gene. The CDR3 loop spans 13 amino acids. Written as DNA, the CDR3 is TGTGCCAGCAGTGTGGACAGAAACACTGAAGCTTTCTTT. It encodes CASSVDRNTEAFF.

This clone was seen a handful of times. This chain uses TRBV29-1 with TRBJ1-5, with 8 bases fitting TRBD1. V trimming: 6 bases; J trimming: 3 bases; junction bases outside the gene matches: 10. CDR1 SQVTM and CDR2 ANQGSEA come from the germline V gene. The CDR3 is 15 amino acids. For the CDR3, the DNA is TGCAGCGTCGCTGACAGGGGAGGCTCCAATCAGCCCCAGCATTTT. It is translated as CSVADRGGSNQPQHF.

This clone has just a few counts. The CDR3 DNA reads as TGTGCCAGCAGCGTAGATCAGGGGGGCTACAATGAGCAGTTCTTC. Its translation: CASSVDQGGYNEQFF. The V gene is TRBV9, the J gene TRBJ2-1; the D gene is possibly TRBD1 (7 bases). Germline CDR1 is SGDLS and CDR2 is YYNGEE. V shed 0 bases and J shed 3 bases, with 10 bases lying between them. The CDR3 is 15 residues long. Supplemented by reference TRBV9 and TRBJ2-1, the full variable domain reads DSGVTQTPKHLITATGQRVTLRCSPRSGDLSVYWYQQSLDQGLQFLIQYYNGEERAKGNILERFSAQQFPDLHSELNLSSLELGDSALYFCASSVDQGGYNEQFFGPGTRLTVL.

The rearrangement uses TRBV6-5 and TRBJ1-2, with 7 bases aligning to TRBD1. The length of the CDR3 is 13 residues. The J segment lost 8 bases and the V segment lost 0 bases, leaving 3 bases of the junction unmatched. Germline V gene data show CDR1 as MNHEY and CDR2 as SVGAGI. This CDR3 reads CASSYSRGNGYTF. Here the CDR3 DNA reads TGTGCCAGCAGTTACTCCAGGGGGAACGGCTACACCTTC.

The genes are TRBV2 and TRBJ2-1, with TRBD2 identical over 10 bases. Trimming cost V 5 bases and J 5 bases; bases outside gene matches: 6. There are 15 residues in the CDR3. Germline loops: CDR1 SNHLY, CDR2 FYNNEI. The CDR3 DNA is TGTGCCAGCAGTCCGAGGACTAGCGGCAACAATGAGCAGTTCTTC. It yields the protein CASSPRTSGNNEQFF.

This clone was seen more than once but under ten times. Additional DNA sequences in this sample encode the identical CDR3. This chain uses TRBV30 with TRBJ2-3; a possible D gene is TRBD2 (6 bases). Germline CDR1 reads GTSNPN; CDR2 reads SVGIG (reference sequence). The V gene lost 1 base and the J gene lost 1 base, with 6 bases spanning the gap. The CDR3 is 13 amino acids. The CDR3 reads CAWSGGGTDTQYF. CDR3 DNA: TGTGCCTGGAGTGGGGGGGGCACAGATACGCAGTATTTT.

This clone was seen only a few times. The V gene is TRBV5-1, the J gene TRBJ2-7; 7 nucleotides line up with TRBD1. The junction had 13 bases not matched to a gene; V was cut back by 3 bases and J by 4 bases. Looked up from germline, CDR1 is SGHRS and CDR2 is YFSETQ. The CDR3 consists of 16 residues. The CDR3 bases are TGCGCCAGCAGCTGGGGACAGCATAGTCCCCCATACGAGCAGTACTTC. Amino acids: CASSWGQHSPPYEQYF.

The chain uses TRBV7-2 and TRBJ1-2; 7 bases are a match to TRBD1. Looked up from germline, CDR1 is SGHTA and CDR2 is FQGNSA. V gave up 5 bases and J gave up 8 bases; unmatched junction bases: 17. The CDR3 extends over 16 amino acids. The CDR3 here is CASSQNFPGGQGGYTF. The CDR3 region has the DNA TGTGCCAGCAGCCAAAATTTCCCAGGGGGGCAAGGAGGCTACACCTTC.

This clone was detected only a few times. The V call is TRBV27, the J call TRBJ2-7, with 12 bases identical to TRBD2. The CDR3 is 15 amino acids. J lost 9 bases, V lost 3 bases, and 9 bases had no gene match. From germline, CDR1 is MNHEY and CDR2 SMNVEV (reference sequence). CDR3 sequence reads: CASSFMASGGDRQYF. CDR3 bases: TGTGCCAGCAGTTTCATGGCTAGCGGGGGGGATAGGCAGTACTTC.

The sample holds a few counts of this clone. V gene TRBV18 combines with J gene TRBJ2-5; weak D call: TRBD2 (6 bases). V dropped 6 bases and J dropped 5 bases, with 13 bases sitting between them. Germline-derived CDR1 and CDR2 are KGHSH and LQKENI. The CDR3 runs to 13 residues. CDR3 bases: TGTGCCAGCTCGACCTACGGAGGGGAGACCCAGTACTTC. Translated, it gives CASSTYGGETQYF. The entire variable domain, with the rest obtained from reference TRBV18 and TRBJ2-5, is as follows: NAGVMQNPRHLVRRRGQEARLRCSPMKGHSHVYWYRQLPEEGLKFMVYLQKENIIDESGMPKERFSAEFPKEGPSILRIQQVVRGDSAAYFCASSTYGGETQYFGPGTRLLVL.

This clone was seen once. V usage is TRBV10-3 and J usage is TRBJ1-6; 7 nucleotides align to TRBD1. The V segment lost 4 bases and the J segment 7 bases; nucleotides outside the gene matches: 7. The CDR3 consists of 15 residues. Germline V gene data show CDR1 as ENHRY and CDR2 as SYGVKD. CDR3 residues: CAISGTGDRNSPLHF. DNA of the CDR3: TGTGCCATCAGTGGTACAGGGGATCGGAATTCACCCCTCCACTTT.

CDR3 amino acids: CASSRTASRSAQHF. The CDR3 DNA sequence: TGTGCCAGCAGTCGGACAGCTTCTAGATCGGCCCAGCATTTT. The V call is TRBV2, the J call TRBJ1-5; the D gene is possibly TRBD1 (6 bases). Trimming left V 5 bases short and J 11 bases short, with 19 bases between. Germline V gene lookup returns CDR1 SNHLY and CDR2 FYNNEI. CDR3 length: 14 amino acids.

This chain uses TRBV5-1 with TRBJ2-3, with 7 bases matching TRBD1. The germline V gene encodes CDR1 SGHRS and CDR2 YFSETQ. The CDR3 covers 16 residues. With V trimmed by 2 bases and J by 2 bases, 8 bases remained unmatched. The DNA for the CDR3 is TGCGCCAGCAGCTTCACCGGGACAGCGAACACAGATACGCAGTATTTT. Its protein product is CASSFTGTANTDTQYF.

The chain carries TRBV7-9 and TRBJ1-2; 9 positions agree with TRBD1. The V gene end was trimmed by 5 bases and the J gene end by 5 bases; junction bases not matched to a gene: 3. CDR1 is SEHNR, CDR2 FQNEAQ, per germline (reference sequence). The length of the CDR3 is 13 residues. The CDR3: CASSRGTGYGYTF. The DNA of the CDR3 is TGTGCCAGCAGCAGAGGGACAGGGTATGGCTACACCTTC.

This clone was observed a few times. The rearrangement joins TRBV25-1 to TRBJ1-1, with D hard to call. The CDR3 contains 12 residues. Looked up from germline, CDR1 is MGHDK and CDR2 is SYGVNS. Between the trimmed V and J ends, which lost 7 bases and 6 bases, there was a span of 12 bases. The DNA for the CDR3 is TGTGCCAGCAACGGGAACGCCCCTGAAGCTTTCTTT. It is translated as CASNGNAPEAFF.

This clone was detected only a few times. This CDR3 is CASSSNQGAAVQYF. In DNA form, the CDR3 reads TGTGCCAGCAGCTCGAATCAGGGGGCCGCGGTGCAGTACTTC. The genes are TRBV4-2 and TRBJ2-7; 8 bases are shared with TRBD1. The CDR3 has 14 residues. Germline trimming cut 5 bases from V and 9 bases from J; bases unmatched to any gene: 12. Per the germline V gene, CDR1 is LGHNA and CDR2 is YNFKEQ.

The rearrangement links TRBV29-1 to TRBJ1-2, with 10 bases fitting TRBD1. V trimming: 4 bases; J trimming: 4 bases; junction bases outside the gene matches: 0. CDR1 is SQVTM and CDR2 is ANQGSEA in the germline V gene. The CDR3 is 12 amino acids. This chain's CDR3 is CSVGDRGYGYTF. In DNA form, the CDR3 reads TGCAGCGTTGGGGACAGGGGCTATGGCTACACCTTC.

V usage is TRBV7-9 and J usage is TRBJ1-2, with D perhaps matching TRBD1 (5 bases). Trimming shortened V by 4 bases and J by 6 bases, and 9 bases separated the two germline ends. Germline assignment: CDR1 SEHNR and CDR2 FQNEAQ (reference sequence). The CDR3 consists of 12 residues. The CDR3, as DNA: TGTGCCAGCAGCTCTATAGGGGATGGCTACACCTTC. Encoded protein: CASSSIGDGYTF.

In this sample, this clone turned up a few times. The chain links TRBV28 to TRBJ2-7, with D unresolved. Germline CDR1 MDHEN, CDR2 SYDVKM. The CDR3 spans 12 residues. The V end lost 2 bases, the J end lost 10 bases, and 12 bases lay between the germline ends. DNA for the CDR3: TGTGCCAGCAGTTTAGTGGCCCAACAACAGTACTTC. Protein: CASSLVAQQQYF.

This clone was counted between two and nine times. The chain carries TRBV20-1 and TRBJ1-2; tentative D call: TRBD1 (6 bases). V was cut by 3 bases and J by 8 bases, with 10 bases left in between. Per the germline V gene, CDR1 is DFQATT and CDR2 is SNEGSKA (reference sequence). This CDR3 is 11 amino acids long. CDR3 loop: CSASRGAGYTF. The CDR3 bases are TGCAGTGCTAGCCGGGGGGCGGGCTACACCTTC.

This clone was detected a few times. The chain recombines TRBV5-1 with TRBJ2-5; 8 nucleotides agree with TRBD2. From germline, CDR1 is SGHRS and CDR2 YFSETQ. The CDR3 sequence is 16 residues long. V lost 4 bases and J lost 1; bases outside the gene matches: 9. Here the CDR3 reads CASSPDTSGVQETQYF. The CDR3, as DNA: TGCGCCAGCAGCCCCGACACTAGCGGAGTCCAAGAGACCCAGTACTTC. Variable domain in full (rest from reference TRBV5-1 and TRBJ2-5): KAGVTQTPRYLIKTRGQQVTLSCSPISGHRSVSWYQQTPGQGLQFLFEYFSETQRNKGNFPGRFSGRQFSNSRSEMNVSTLELGDSALYLCASSPDTSGVQETQYFGPGTRLLVL.

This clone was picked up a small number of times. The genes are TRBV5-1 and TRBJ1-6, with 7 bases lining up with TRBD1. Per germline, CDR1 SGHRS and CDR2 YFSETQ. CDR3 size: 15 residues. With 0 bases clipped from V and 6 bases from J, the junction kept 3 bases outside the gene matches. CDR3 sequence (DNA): TGCGCCAGCAGCTTGGAGGGACAGCTTAATTCACCCCTCCACTTT. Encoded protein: CASSLEGQLNSPLHF.

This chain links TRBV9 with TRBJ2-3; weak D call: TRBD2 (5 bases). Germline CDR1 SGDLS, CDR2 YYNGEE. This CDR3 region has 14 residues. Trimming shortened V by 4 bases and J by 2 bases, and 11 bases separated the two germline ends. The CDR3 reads CASSTTTSTDTQYF. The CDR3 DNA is TGTGCCAGCAGCACGACTACGTCCACAGATACGCAGTATTTT. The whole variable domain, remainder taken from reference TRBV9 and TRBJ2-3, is DSGVTQTPKHLITATGQRVTLRCSPRSGDLSVYWYQQSLDQGLQFLIQYYNGEERAKGNILERFSAQQFPDLHSELNLSSLELGDSALYFCASSTTTSTDTQYFGPGTRLTVL.

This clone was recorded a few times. The CDR3 sequence is CASSRDSRPETQYF. The CDR3 region has the DNA TGTGCCAGCTCCCGGGACTCCCGGCCGGAGACCCAGTACTTC. The gene calls are TRBV18 and TRBJ2-5; TRBD2 is a possible D gene (6 bases). Germline V gene sequence: CDR1 KGHSH, CDR2 LQKENI. This CDR3 has 14 residues. Between the trimmed V and J ends, which lost 6 bases and 5 bases, there was a span of 16 bases. The full variable domain, completed using reference TRBV18 and TRBJ2-5, is NAGVMQNPRHLVRRRGQEARLRCSPMKGHSHVYWYRQLPEEGLKFMVYLQKENIIDESGMPKERFSAEFPKEGPSILRIQQVVRGDSAAYFCASSRDSRPETQYFGPGTRLLVL.

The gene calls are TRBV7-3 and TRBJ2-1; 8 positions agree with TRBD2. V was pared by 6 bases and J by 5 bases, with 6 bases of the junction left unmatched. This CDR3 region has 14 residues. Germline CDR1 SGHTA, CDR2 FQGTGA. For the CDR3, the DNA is TGTGCCAGCAGGCGGGGGGCCTCGGACAATGAGCAGTTCTTC. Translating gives CASRRGASDNEQFF.

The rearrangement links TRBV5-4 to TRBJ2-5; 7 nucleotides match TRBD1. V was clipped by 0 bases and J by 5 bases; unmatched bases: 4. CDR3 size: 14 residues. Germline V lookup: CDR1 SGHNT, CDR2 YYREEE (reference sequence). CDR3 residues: CASSLGQGWETQYF. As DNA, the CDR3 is TGTGCCAGCAGCTTGGGACAGGGTTGGGAGACCCAGTACTTC.